The present T cell receptor (beta chain) was sequenced within a study of cytomegalovirus exposure and HLA in healthy donors. The V and J ends lost 6 bases and 1 base respectively, with 11 bases between them. Germline values: CDR1 SQVTM, CDR2 ANQGSEA. This CDR3 has 13 residues. General study results and limits: Later on, an analysis showed TCR association rates differing by HLA locus, with DRB1 the most and HLA-C the fewest. A later analysis linked a missense variant in DCLRE1C to the trimming of TCR beta V and J genes.

The PCR employed 60 Vbeta primers together with 13 Jbeta primers. The method was immunoSEQ multiplex PCR; TCRdb's version includes in-frame clones alone and lacks a portion of them. This sample has under 200,000 clones, with around 72% found just once. Notes on this clone: Antigen unknown.

This TCR was sampled from a man aged 18 to 29 in good health and CMV-seronegative. The sample consisted of PBMCs. V gene TRBV29-1 combines with J gene TRBJ2-3; the D gene is possibly TRBD2 (5 bases). CDR3 bases: TGCAGCGTAACTAGACCCGGCACAGATACGCAGTATTTT. Translated: CSVTRPGTDTQYF.